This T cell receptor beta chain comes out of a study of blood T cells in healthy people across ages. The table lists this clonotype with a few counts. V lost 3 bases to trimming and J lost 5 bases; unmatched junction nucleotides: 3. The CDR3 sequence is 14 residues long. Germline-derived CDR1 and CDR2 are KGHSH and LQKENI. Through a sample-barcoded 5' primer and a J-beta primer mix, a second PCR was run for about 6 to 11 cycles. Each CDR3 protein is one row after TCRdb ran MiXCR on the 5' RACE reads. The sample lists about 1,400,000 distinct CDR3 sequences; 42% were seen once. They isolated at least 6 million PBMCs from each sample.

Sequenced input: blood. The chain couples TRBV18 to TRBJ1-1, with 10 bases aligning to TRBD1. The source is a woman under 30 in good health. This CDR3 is CASSPMDRGTEAFF. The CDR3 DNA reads TGTGCCAGCTCACCGATGGACAGGGGGACTGAAGCTTTCTTT.